This T cell receptor (beta chain) was observed in a study of tumor and adjacent non-tumor tissue in lung cancer. A modified ARM-PCR protocol with three rounds of nested PCR amplified TCRbeta. TCRdb re-called the multiplex PCR reads through MiXCR, storing one row per CDR3 protein. The repertoire consists of some 99,000 distinct CDR3 sequences, with 60% to 80% occurring once and the leading ten covering about 39%. Of note for this clonotype: The antigen is unknown. Relative to the germline gene, one junction end is altered; a read error may explain this.

Study-wide findings and caveats: In normal lung, the top 100 clones were significantly more dominant than in tumor. Significantly higher TCR diversity was found in tumor than normal lung.

The V gene's germline CDR1 is MNHEY and CDR2 SVGAGI. The CDR3 totals 19 residues. The template was RNA from unsorted bulk tissue. The receptor was isolated from an older woman with non-small cell lung cancer. Material: lung tumor tissue. The gene calls are TRBV6-5 and TRBJ2-1; 12 nucleotides align to TRBD2. The CDR3 region is CVSRVLAGGPLHSYNEQFF. The DNA of the CDR3 is TGTGTCAGCAGAGTACTAGCGGGGGGTCCCCTTCACTCCTACAATGAGCAGTTCTTC.